A selection of T cell receptor beta chains follows, all from one sample in a study of OX40 agonist ivuxolimab in advanced cancers. TCRdb's table, derived via immunoSEQ multiplex PCR, lists solely in-frame clones and lacks some. This sample yields 60,000 to 100,000 clones, of which roughly 90% are seen a single time; around 0.53% belongs to the top ten. Sample: CD4+ or CD8+ T cells sorted from blood, taken in a trial of the OX40 agonist ivuxolimab. The receptors shown here come from an adult with an advanced solid tumor such as melanoma, head and neck, liver or kidney cancer. Both conserved end residues are part of each CDR3. D genes are given only for firm matches. Not all rows give a size; the values are once, few, many and, for expanded clones, a class.

d_gene,v_gene,abundance,j_gene,CDR3aa,CDR3nt
TRBD2,TRBV30,.,TRBJ2-7,CAWSRAGGIYEQYF,TGTGCCTGGAGTCGAGCGGGAGGGATTTACGAGCAGTACTTC
TRBD2,TRBV5-1,once,TRBJ2-2,CASSFSGRTNTGELFF,TGCGCCAGCAGCTTTAGCGGGAGGACTAACACCGGGGAGCTGTTTTTT
.,TRBV6-6,.,TRBJ1-1,CASSYGVLRVTEAFF,TGTGCCAGCAGTTACGGGGTTCTTCGGGTAACTGAAGCTTTCTTT
TRBD2,TRBV28,.,TRBJ2-3,CASSRLGGRSDTQYF,TGTGCCAGCAGTCGCCTGGGCGGGAGATCAGATACGCAGTATTTT
.,TRBV7-3,.,TRBJ2-7,CASSPASVTYEQYF,TGTGCCAGCAGCCCCGCTAGCGTGACCTACGAGCAGTACTTC
TRBD2,TRBV19,.,TRBJ2-1,CASSIRTSGSYNEQFF,TGTGCCAGTAGTATCCGGACTAGCGGGAGTTACAATGAGCAGTTCTTC
.,TRBV20-1,.,TRBJ2-1,CSATLYNEQFF,TGCAGTGCTACCCTCTACAATGAGCAGTTCTTC
TRBD1,TRBV7-2,.,TRBJ1-3,CASSLRTGGVSGNTIYF,TGTGCCAGCAGCCTCAGGACAGGGGGCGTCTCAGGAAACACCATATATTTT
.,TRBV7-9,.,TRBJ1-3,CASSSKDSSGNTIYF,TGTGCCAGCAGCTCTAAGGATAGCTCTGGAAACACCATATATTTT
TRBD1,TRBV7-9,.,TRBJ2-1,CASSPGTGYPNEQFF,TGTGCCAGCAGCCCTGGGACAGGGTACCCCAATGAGCAGTTCTTC
.,TRBV5-1,once,TRBJ1-2,CASSLAGALGYTF,TGCGCCAGCAGCTTGGCCGGGGCTCTGGGCTACACCTTC
.,TRBV7-9,.,TRBJ2-3,CASSSSDKEGSTDTQYF,TGTGCCAGCAGCTCATCCGACAAGGAGGGCTCCACAGATACGCAGTATTTT
TRBD1,TRBV19,.,TRBJ1-4,CASSTGQGWYEKLFF,TGTGCCAGTAGTACGGGACAGGGTTGGTATGAAAAACTGTTTTTT
TRBD1,TRBV7-2,.,TRBJ1-5,CASSLTGVQPQHF,TGTGCCAGCAGCCTAACAGGGGTTCAGCCCCAGCATTTT
.,TRBV7-9,.,TRBJ2-7,CASSSSTKFYEQYF,TGTGCCAGCAGCTCGTCGACAAAATTCTACGAGCAGTACTTC
.,TRBV29-1,.,TRBJ2-7,CSVRTANEQYF,TGCAGCGTTCGGACAGCCAACGAGCAGTACTTC
.,TRBV7-9,.,TRBJ2-7,CASSPTGYPLSSYEQYF,TGTGCCAGCAGCCCTACAGGGTATCCCCTCTCGAGTTACGAGCAGTACTTC
TRBD2,TRBV2,.,TRBJ2-7,CASRTGLADEQYF,TGTGCCAGCCGCACGGGACTAGCGGACGAGCAGTACTTC
.,TRBV28,.,TRBJ2-7,CASSFSRYPYEQYF,TGTGCCAGCAGTTTTAGTAGGTACCCCTACGAGCAGTACTTC
TRBD1,TRBV2,.,TRBJ2-7,CASSADRGSYEQYF,TGTGCCAGCAGCGCTGACAGGGGTTCCTACGAGCAGTACTTC
.,TRBV10-3,.,TRBJ2-7,CAISGSIPSAEGSYEQYF,TGTGCCATCAGTGGGTCGATCCCTAGCGCGGAGGGCTCCTACGAGCAGTACTTC
.,TRBV5-1,.,TRBJ2-7,CASSFDGDYEQYF,TGCGCCAGCAGCTTTGATGGGGATTACGAGCAGTACTTC
TRBD1,TRBV9,once,TRBJ1-2,CASSLTGAFGYTF,TGTGCCAGCAGCTTAACAGGGGCCTTTGGCTACACCTTC
.,TRBV4-1,.,TRBJ1-2,CASSQDGVQGRGYTF,TGCGCCAGCAGCCAAGACGGGGTACAGGGAAGGGGCTACACCTTC
.,TRBV6-5,.,TRBJ1-2,CASRGRGYVGYTF,TGTGCCAGCAGGGGAAGAGGATATGTTGGCTACACCTTC
.,TRBV18,.,TRBJ2-7,CASSPALGDEQYF,TGTGCCAGCTCACCGGCGTTGGGGGACGAGCAGTACTTC
TRBD2,TRBV11-3,.,TRBJ2-3,CASSLLAGTDTQYF,TGTGCCAGCAGCTTATTAGCGGGAACAGATACGCAGTATTTT
.,TRBV15,.,TRBJ2-1,CATSRAGLNNEQFF,TGTGCCACCAGCAGGGCTGGACTGAACAATGAGCAGTTCTTC
TRBD1,TRBV2,.,TRBJ1-5,CASSEGQGAGQPQHF,TGTGCCAGCAGTGAAGGGCAGGGGGCCGGTCAGCCCCAGCATTTT
.,TRBV5-6,.,TRBJ2-1,CASSPDTYNEQFF,TGTGCCAGCAGCCCGGACACATACAATGAGCAGTTCTTC
.,TRBV30,.,TRBJ2-1,CAWSVPPALYNEQFF,TGTGCCTGGAGTGTCCCCCCCGCGTTATACAATGAGCAGTTCTTC
TRBD2,TRBV5-1,.,TRBJ2-3,CASSIAGGTDTQYF,TGCGCCAGCAGCATAGCGGGAGGCACAGATACGCAGTATTTT
.,TRBV4-2,.,TRBJ1-2,CASSQRFGGLPGYTF,TGTGCCAGCAGCCAAAGGTTTGGGGGACTTCCTGGCTACACCTTC
TRBD1,TRBV28,.,TRBJ2-3,CASSSAGQGRDTQYF,TGTGCCAGCAGTTCAGCGGGACAGGGGAGAGATACGCAGTATTTT
.,TRBV5-5,.,TRBJ2-2,CASTGSGAGELFF,TGTGCCAGCACCGGGTCCGGGGCCGGGGAGCTGTTTTTT
.,TRBV11-2,.,TRBJ2-7,CASSLDMSYEQYF,TGTGCCAGCAGCTTAGATATGTCCTACGAGCAGTACTTC
.,TRBV4-1,once,TRBJ2-1,CASSQVGRAFF,TGCGCCAGCAGCCAAGTTGGTCGAGCGTTCTTC
.,TRBV9,.,TRBJ2-1,CASSTRGWDEQFF,TGTGCCAGCAGCACACGCGGCTGGGATGAGCAGTTCTTC
.,TRBV18,.,TRBJ1-1,CASSPFGGENTEAFF,TGTGCCAGCTCACCTTTCGGAGGGGAAAACACTGAAGCTTTCTTT
TRBD2,TRBV27,.,TRBJ2-7,CASSLSQGVGLAFHYEQYF,TGTGCCAGCAGTTTATCGCAGGGTGTAGGACTAGCCTTCCACTACGAGCAGTACTTC
TRBD2,TRBV6-1,once,TRBJ2-5,CASSEIRGTSTGTQYF,TGTGCCAGCAGTGAGATAAGGGGGACTAGTACGGGGACCCAGTACTTC
TRBD1,TRBV27,.,TRBJ2-5,CASSKAGTGGGETQYF,TGTGCCAGCAGTAAAGCCGGGACAGGGGGCGGGGAGACCCAGTACTTC
.,TRBV7-2,.,TRBJ2-7,CASSPPGGAEQYF,TGTGCCAGCAGCCCACCCGGAGGGGCCGAGCAGTACTTC
TRBD1,TRBV7-7,.,TRBJ2-3,CASSLGTGGADTQYF,TGTGCTAGCAGCTTAGGGACAGGGGGCGCAGATACGCAGTATTTT
.,TRBV30,.,TRBJ1-5,CAWSVRPRGGQPQHF,TGTGCCTGGAGTGTACGGCCCCGGGGCGGTCAGCCCCAGCATTTT
.,TRBV9,.,TRBJ2-7,CASSVRTGEQYF,TGTGCCAGCAGCGTAAGGACGGGGGAGCAGTACTTC
.,TRBV21-1,.,TRBJ2-1,CASSKTPSGSGRLNEQFF,TGTGCCAGCAGCAAAACCCCTAGTGGTAGCGGGAGGTTAAATGAGCAGTTCTTC
TRBD2,TRBV5-6,.,TRBJ2-7,CASSPGTSPWYEQYF,TGTGCCAGCAGCCCCGGGACTAGCCCTTGGTACGAGCAGTACTTC
TRBD2,TRBV4-3,.,TRBJ2-5,CASSQIGTSEQETQYF,TGCGCCAGCAGCCAGATCGGGACTAGCGAACAAGAGACCCAGTACTTC
TRBD2,TRBV7-7,.,TRBJ2-1,CASSRNSGRGANEQFF,TGTGCTAGCAGCCGGAATAGCGGGAGAGGGGCGAATGAGCAGTTCTTC
.,TRBV28,once,TRBJ1-2,CASSVGGETYGYTF,TGTGCCAGCTCCGTGGGGGGGGAAACCTATGGCTACACCTTC
.,TRBV7-8,.,TRBJ1-1,CASSFLRGNTEAFF,TGTGCCAGCAGCTTTCTTAGGGGGAACACTGAAGCTTTCTTT
TRBD1,TRBV19,few,TRBJ2-1,CASRKLWDRFHNEQFF,TGTGCCAGTAGAAAGTTATGGGACAGATTCCACAATGAGCAGTTCTTC
.,TRBV19,.,TRBJ1-3,CASSIRPRPDSGNTIYF,TGTGCCAGTAGTATTCGGCCGCGGCCTGACTCTGGAAACACCATATATTTT
.,TRBV4-1,.,TRBJ1-5,CASSQGPGERNQPQHF,TGCGCCAGCAGCCAAGGGCCAGGGGAACGCAATCAGCCCCAGCATTTT